This TCR beta chain was captured in a study of tissue T cells after allogeneic stem cell transplantation. Study-level findings and limits: Motif-based clustering found tissue-specific repertoire signatures shared across patients, though few clones were shared.

The time point denotes: mouse harvest day 7 after allogeneic transplant. Tail vein injection delivered 10^7 T-cell-depleted bone marrow cells and 10^6 splenic CD5+ T cells. Mice had MHC-mismatched B6 into BALB/c GVHD, sampled day 7 or 14. This clone was counted a few times. The antigen is unknown. Mouse germline and gene names are used. The read is 1 residue too short to cover the CDR3 end, so that end is filled in from the germline J gene. Assay: immunoSEQ multiplex PCR; the TCRdb copy retains only in-frame clones and omits some. The repertoire holds about 11,000 clones, less than 45% seen once, with about 1.9% in the top ten. With 1 base clipped from V and 6 bases from J, the junction kept 0 bases outside the gene matches. There are 12 residues in the CDR3. Germline lookup yields CDR1 SGHSA and CDR2 FRNQAP.

The receptor was isolated from a female BALB/c mouse given C57BL/6 T cells with graft-versus-host disease after an allogeneic hematopoietic cell transplant. This sequence joins TRBV16 and TRBJ2-7, with 7 bases matching TRBD2. The sequenced sample consisted of skin. Partial CDR3 DNA: TGTGCAAGCAGCTTAGCTGGGGGTGAACAGTAC. This encodes CASSLAGGEQY. The entire CDR3 sequence reads CASSLAGGEQYF.